The rows below give T cell receptor beta chains drawn from one sample of a study of T cell changes during pregnancy in multiple sclerosis. The repertoire was sequenced with immunoSEQ multiplex PCR; TCRdb's copy has only in-frame clones and lacks some. The top ten clones hold about 6.3% of a sample with 30,000 or so clones, over 75% of them seen once. Source: CD8+ T cells from peripheral blood mononuclear cells, taken after pregnancy. These TCRs come from a female donor with multiple sclerosis, enrolled in a pregnancy study. Each CDR3 is given with its conserved first and last residue. Fields, in order: J gene, clone size, D gene, V gene, CDR3 DNA, CDR3 protein. D genes are given only for firm matches. A clone size is listed for some rows: how often the clone was seen (once, few, many), or a class if it is expanded.

TRBJ2-5	-	TRBD1	TRBV27	TGTGCCAGCAGTGCACCGGGACAGGGCCAAGAGACCCAGTACTTC	CASSAPGQGQETQYF
TRBJ2-1	-	TRBD2	TRBV9	TGTGCCAGCAGCCCGGGGACTAGCGGATACAATGAGCAGTTCTTC	CASSPGTSGYNEQFF
TRBJ1-1	-	TRBD1	TRBV28	TGTGCCAGCAGTGGTCTCAAGGGGGCTGTGGGCACTGAAGCTTTCTTT	CASSGLKGAVGTEAFF
TRBJ2-7	-	-	TRBV27	TGTGCCAGCAGTTTATCGCTAGGATCCTACGAGCAGTACTTC	CASSLSLGSYEQYF
TRBJ2-5	-	-	TRBV6-5	TGTGCCAGCAGTTATGGCGAGACCCAGTACTTC	CASSYGETQYF
TRBJ2-5	few	TRBD2	TRBV27	TGTGCCAGCAGTCCCTCCACTAGCGGGAGGGCGGAGACCCAGTACTTC	CASSPSTSGRAETQYF
TRBJ1-2	-	TRBD1	TRBV4-3	TGCGCCAGCAGCATAGGACAGGGGAATGGCTACACCTTC	CASSIGQGNGYTF
TRBJ1-2	once	-	TRBV28	TGTGCCAGCAGTTTCTATGATCCTGAATACTATGGCTACACCTTC	CASSFYDPEYYGYTF
TRBJ2-2	-	-	TRBV2	TGTGCCAGACAAGGACAGAACACCGGGGAGCTGTTTTTT	CARQGQNTGELFF
TRBJ2-2	-	-	TRBV19	TGTGCCACACCCTCAGAGGCCGGGGAGCTGTTTTTT	CATPSEAGELFF
TRBJ1-1	once	-	TRBV5-1	TGCGCCAGCAGCCACGCGGACGCGGGGACTGAAGCTTTCTTT	CASSHADAGTEAFF
TRBJ2-1	-	TRBD2	TRBV7-8	TGTGCCAGCAGCTTATATCCCTTGGGGCTAGCGGGAATGGAGCAGTTCTTC	CASSLYPLGLAGMEQFF
TRBJ2-1	once	TRBD1	TRBV7-2	TGTGCCAGCAGCCCCGACAGGGGATCCTACAATGAGCAGTTCTTC	CASSPDRGSYNEQFF
TRBJ1-3	-	-	TRBV7-9	TGTGCCAGCAGCCCCGGGACGGGGGTGCCTGGAAACACCATATATTTT	CASSPGTGVPGNTIYF
TRBJ2-7	-	TRBD1	TRBV6-1	TGTGCCAGCAGGGACACAGGGGAGAACGAGCAGTACTTC	CASRDTGENEQYF
TRBJ2-7	-	TRBD2	TRBV11-3	TGTGCCAGCAGACGTAGCGGGATCTCCTACGAGCAGTACTTC	CASRRSGISYEQYF
TRBJ2-3	-	TRBD2	TRBV6-1	TGTGCCAGCAGCGATCTAGCGGGAGGAAAAGATACGCAGTATTTT	CASSDLAGGKDTQYF
TRBJ2-1	-	-	TRBV14	TGTGCCAGCAGCCAAACGCGGGACTCCTACAATGAGCAGTTCTTC	CASSQTRDSYNEQFF
TRBJ2-5	-	TRBD2	TRBV7-7	TGTGCTAGCAGCTCAACTAGCGGGAGGTACCAAGAGACCCAGTACTTC	CASSSTSGRYQETQYF
TRBJ1-1	once	-	TRBV28	TGTGCCAGCAGTTTAGGGGGGGTCCCCACTGAAGCTTTCTTT	CASSLGGVPTEAFF
TRBJ2-7	-	TRBD1	TRBV30	TGTGCCTGGGAGACAGGGCCGTTCTACGAGCAGTACTTC	CAWETGPFYEQYF
TRBJ2-1	-	-	TRBV4-3	TGCGCCAGCAGCCAAGTTGGCGAAGCGGATGAGCAGTTCTTC	CASSQVGEADEQFF